The 22 T cell receptor beta chains given below trace back to one sample, sequenced in a study of long-term antiretroviral therapy in people with HIV. With survey level as its setting, the immunoSEQ assay was v3.0. Only in-frame clones appear in the TCRdb table, and some are missing; sequencing was by immunoSEQ multiplex PCR. Here the sample spans some 22,000 clones, around 82% being singletons. The source material was unsorted PBMCs, sampled at the start of antiretroviral therapy. The source of these receptors is a man between 50 and 59 years old with HIV.

V is TRBV6-1 and J is TRBJ1-5; no definite D call. The CDR3 is made up of 14 amino acids. V shed 7 bases and J shed 0 bases, with 10 bases lying between them. Germline V gene lookup returns CDR1 MNHNS and CDR2 SASEGT. The CDR3 DNA reads TGTGCCAGCAACGAGGGTTATAGCAATCAGCCCCAGCATTTT. This codes for CASNEGYSNQPQHF.

The rearrangement joins TRBV7-8 to TRBJ2-1; 9 bases are a match to TRBD2. The V segment lost 6 bases and the J segment 7 bases; nucleotides outside the gene matches: 7. Germline loops: CDR1 SGHVS, CDR2 FQNEAQ. The CDR3 has 14 amino acids. The CDR3 DNA reads TGTGCCAGCAGATCTAGCGGGACGGCGAATGAGCAGTTCTTC. It encodes CASRSSGTANEQFF.

The rearrangement joins TRBV5-1 to TRBJ2-5; D call uncertain. Trimming left V 3 bases short and J 5 bases short, with 8 bases between. CDR3 length: 12 amino acids. The V gene's germline CDR1 is SGHRS and CDR2 YFSETQ. The CDR3 coding sequence is TGCGCCAGCAGCTCTCCCATTGAGACCCAGTACTTC. It encodes CASSSPIETQYF.

This chain uses TRBV4-1 with TRBJ2-7; D remains unclear. The CDR3 is 15 residues long. Germline lookup yields CDR1 MGHRA and CDR2 YSYEKL. Trimming cost V 1 base and J 0 bases, with 10 bases left between them. This CDR3 is CASSQALQSSYEQYF. The CDR3 DNA sequence: TGCGCCAGCAGCCAAGCTCTTCAAAGCTCCTACGAGCAGTACTTC.

The chain carries TRBV10-3 and TRBJ1-1, with unresolved D. The V gene's germline CDR1 is ENHRY and CDR2 SYGVKD. Trimming cost V 2 bases and J 4 bases, with 8 bases left between them. CDR3 size: 13 residues. CDR3 sequence (DNA): TGTGCCATCAGTGAGGGATTGGGCACTGAAGCTTTCTTT. This sequence encodes CAISEGLGTEAFF.

This clone was seen just once. V is TRBV5-1 and J is TRBJ2-7; D not certain. CDR3 length: 13 amino acids. V lost 2 bases, J lost 4 bases, and 10 bases lay in between. Per the germline V gene, CDR1 is SGHRS and CDR2 is YFSETQ. The CDR3 DNA is TGCGCCAGCAGCTTAGAATCCGCGTACGAGCAGTACTTC. It translates to CASSLESAYEQYF.

This chain uses TRBV4-3 with TRBJ1-1; D gene uncertain. Trimming removed 1 base from V and 0 bases from J, with 3 bases in between. The CDR3 runs to 13 residues. From germline, CDR1 is LGHNA and CDR2 YSLEER. The CDR3 region has the DNA TGCGCCAGCAGCCAAGCTATGAACACTGAAGCTTTCTTT. Protein sequence: CASSQAMNTEAFF.

This clone has just one count. The chain employs TRBV7-9 and TRBJ1-1, with 7 positions matching TRBD1. With V trimmed by 3 bases and J by 10 bases, 11 bases remained unmatched. The length of the CDR3 is 14 residues. The germline V gene encodes CDR1 SEHNR and CDR2 FQNEAQ (reference sequence). CDR3 DNA: TGTGCCAGCAGCTTGGGGGAAGGGGGCTTGGGAGCTTTCTTT. The encoded protein is CASSLGEGGLGAFF.

This clone was seen just once. V is TRBV30 and J is TRBJ1-4; 7 bases fit TRBD1. Looked up from germline, CDR1 is GTSNPN and CDR2 is SVGIG (reference sequence). The V segment lost 4 bases and the J segment 7 bases; nucleotides outside the gene matches: 6. The CDR3 sequence is 13 residues long. The CDR3 DNA reads as TGTGCCTGGACTAACAGGGGTGGTGAAAAACTGTTTTTT. Translating gives CAWTNRGGEKLFF.

This clone was observed once. This chain joins TRBV18 and TRBJ2-3; no definite D call. This CDR3 is 13 amino acids long. Germline CDR1 reads KGHSH; CDR2 reads LQKENI. Trimming left V 6 bases short and J 9 bases short, with 16 bases between. This chain's CDR3 is CASSRTDGITQYF. The CDR3 DNA is TGTGCCAGCTCTCGGACCGACGGAATAACGCAGTATTTT.

The rearrangement joins TRBV7-2 to TRBJ2-7; D remains ambiguous. The CDR3 consists of 13 residues. Germline-derived CDR1 and CDR2 are SGHTA and FQGNSA. The germline V and J ends were trimmed by 2 bases and 1 base, with 6 bases remaining between them. The CDR3 protein is CASSLTRSYEQYF. DNA of the CDR3: TGTGCCAGCAGCTTAACAAGATCCTACGAGCAGTACTTC.

CDR3 protein: CASSGSESNTGELFF. CDR3 sequence (DNA): TGTGCCAGCAGTGGAAGCGAGTCGAACACCGGGGAGCTGTTTTTT. The chain uses TRBV6-4 and TRBJ2-2; D is uncertain. The germline gives CDR1 MRHNA, CDR2 SNTAGT. V was pared by 4 bases and J by 0 bases, with 9 bases between. This CDR3 region has 15 residues.

This clone was picked up one time. This chain connects TRBV7-9 to TRBJ2-1; 9 positions match TRBD2. The germline CDR1 and CDR2 sequences are SEHNR and FQNEAQ (reference sequence). The CDR3 has 14 residues. Unmatched junction bases numbered 14, after V lost 5 bases and J lost 15 bases. The CDR3 region is CASSLLAGVSLWFF. The CDR3 DNA sequence: TGTGCCAGCAGCCTTTTAGCGGGAGTAAGTTTGTGGTTCTTC. Looking up the rest from reference TRBV7-9 and TRBJ2-1 gives the full variable domain: DTGVSQNPRHKITKRGQNVTFRCDPISEHNRLYWYRQTLGQGPEFLTYFQNEAQLEKSRLLSDRFSAERPKGSFSTLEIQRTEQGDSAMYLCASSLLAGVSLWFFGPGTRLTVL.

This clone appeared a single time. CDR3 DNA: TGTGCCAGCAGTACATCCGGGCTCTCTCTTGCCAACACTGAAGCTTTCTTT. Protein: CASSTSGLSLANTEAFF. The gene calls are TRBV28 and TRBJ1-1; D gene unclear. The V gene's germline CDR1 is MDHEN and CDR2 SYDVKM. The CDR3 is 17 amino acids. V gave up 5 bases and J gave up 2 bases, with 21 bases separating them.

The chain combines TRBV30 with TRBJ2-1, with D possibly TRBD2 on 5 matching bases. The CDR3 loop spans 15 amino acids. Germline assignment: CDR1 GTSNPN and CDR2 SVGIG (reference sequence). The V and J ends lost 3 bases and 5 bases respectively, with 17 bases between them. The CDR3 spells CAWSFGLERDNEQFF. The CDR3 nucleotides are TGTGCCTGGAGCTTCGGCCTGGAGAGGGACAATGAGCAGTTCTTC.

The rearrangement joins TRBV7-9 to TRBJ2-7; 10 bases align to TRBD1. This CDR3 region has 17 residues. CDR1 and CDR2 (germline): SEHNR, FQNEAQ (reference sequence). V dropped 0 bases and J dropped 0; count of bases not matched to a gene: 5. This CDR3 is CASSLAGQGEISYEQYF. The CDR3 region has the DNA TGTGCCAGCAGCTTAGCCGGACAGGGGGAGATCTCCTACGAGCAGTACTTC.

The sample holds a few counts of this clone. This chain links TRBV28 with TRBJ2-7; D is uncertain. CDR3 length: 12 residues. The germline V and J ends were trimmed by 3 bases and 5 bases, with 8 bases remaining between them. Looked up from germline, CDR1 is MDHEN and CDR2 is SYDVKM. The CDR3 region has the DNA TGTGCCAGCAGTTTGGGTGCGGACGAGCAGTACTTC. It encodes CASSLGADEQYF.

The V gene is TRBV30, the J gene TRBJ2-7; 7 bases line up with TRBD2. Trimming cost V 5 bases and J 4 bases; bases outside gene matches: 8. There are 13 residues in the CDR3. Per germline, CDR1 GTSNPN and CDR2 SVGIG (reference sequence). The CDR3 protein is CAWGWQGGYEQYF. CDR3 DNA sequence: TGTGCCTGGGGCTGGCAGGGAGGGTACGAGCAGTACTTC.

The chain links TRBV12-5 to TRBJ2-3; the D gene is possibly TRBD2 (5 bases). The germline gives CDR1 LGHNT, CDR2 FRNRAP. The CDR3 spans 15 residues. V lost 0 bases and J lost 0, with 7 bases in between. DNA of the CDR3: TGTGCTAGTGGTTTGGTACGGGGTAGCACAGATACGCAGTATTTT. It encodes CASGLVRGSTDTQYF.

The chain uses TRBV6-5 and TRBJ1-2; a possible D gene is TRBD1 (5 bases). The V end was cut by 4 bases, the J end by 3 bases, with 9 bases between. The CDR3 loop spans 13 amino acids. Germline V CDR1 and CDR2: MNHEY, SVGAGI. The CDR3 nucleotides read TGTGCCAGCAGTTCCGGGACGGACTATGGCTACACCTTC. It encodes CASSSGTDYGYTF.

Written as DNA, the CDR3 is TGTGCCAGCAGTGAACTCTTCACAGATACGCAGTATTTT. This codes for CASSELFTDTQYF. The chain recombines TRBV2 with TRBJ2-3, with D unresolved. This CDR3 contains 13 residues. Looked up from germline, CDR1 is SNHLY and CDR2 is FYNNEI. Trimming left V 2 bases short and J 2 bases short, with 5 bases between.

This chain links TRBV5-1 with TRBJ2-1; D unclear. This CDR3 has 14 residues. Germline CDR1 and CDR2: SGHRS and YFSETQ. CDR3 protein: CASQPTEAYNEQFF. CDR3 sequence (DNA): TGCGCTTCTCAACCCACTGAGGCCTACAATGAGCAGTTCTTC.